One sample yielded the 6 T cell receptor beta chains listed below, sequenced in a study of shared clonotypes between healthy human individuals. This table comes from immunoSEQ multiplex PCR, and its TCRdb copy is limited to in-frame clones, with some not included. The sample comprises 90,000 to 130,000 clones, under 70% of which are singletons, and around 26% rests with the top ten. Sequencing was done on a sample of memory CD8+ T cells sorted from blood. The subset was: CD45RO+ cells pooled with CCR7-negative TemRA cells. These receptors came from a woman aged 30 to 39 in good health.

V gene TRBV11-3 combines with J gene TRBJ2-1, with a weak D call TRBD2 (5 bases). V lost 1 base, J lost 5 bases, and 12 bases lay in between. CDR1 and CDR2 (germline): SGHNT, YENEEA. The CDR3 is made up of 15 amino acids. The CDR3 loop is CASSLGTGSHNEQFF. The CDR3 DNA reads as TGTGCCAGCAGCTTAGGGACGGGATCCCACAATGAGCAGTTCTTC.

This chain joins TRBV2 and TRBJ1-1; D gene uncertain. Looked up from germline, CDR1 is SNHLY and CDR2 is FYNNEI. V was cut by 8 bases and J by 0 bases, with 16 bases left in between. CDR3 length equals 15 residues. The CDR3 spells CASPPGSSLNTEAFF. DNA for the CDR3: TGTGCCAGCCCTCCCGGGTCATCATTGAACACTGAAGCTTTCTTT. The full variable domain, with the rest looked up from reference TRBV2 and TRBJ1-1, is EPEVTQTPSHQVTQMGQEVILRCVPISNHLYFYWYRQILGQKVEFLVSFYNNEISEKSEIFDDQFSVERPDGSNFTLKIRSTKLEDSAMYFCASPPGSSLNTEAFFGQGTRLTVV.

J is TRBJ2-3 and V is TRBV2; D uncertain. The CDR3 length is 15 residues. With 2 bases removed from V and 2 bases from J, the gap between germline ends came to 11 bases. The germline V gene encodes CDR1 SNHLY and CDR2 FYNNEI. The CDR3 DNA sequence: TGTGCCAGCAGTGAATGGAACAGACTCACAGATACGCAGTATTTT. This gives the protein CASSEWNRLTDTQYF.

The CDR3 DNA follows: TGTGCCAGCAGCTTGCCGGAGGGGGTAGGCTACGAGCAGTACTTC. Translating gives CASSLPEGVGYEQYF. The J gene is TRBJ2-7, the V gene TRBV5-8; D is perhaps TRBD1 or TRBD2 (6 bases each). The CDR3 extends over 15 amino acids. Germline V lookup: CDR1 SGHTS, CDR2 YDEGEE. The ends were cut back, 1 base at V and 3 bases at J, with 14 bases in the middle.

The CDR3 loop reads CASIGGTSSNEQFF. The CDR3 DNA sequence: TGTGCCAGCATAGGTGGGACTAGTTCAAATGAGCAGTTCTTC. The gene calls are TRBV25-1 and TRBJ2-1, with 8 bases that match TRBD2. Germline V lookup: CDR1 MGHDK, CDR2 SYGVNS. Germline trimming cut 7 bases from V and 7 bases from J; bases unmatched to any gene: 9. This CDR3 is built from 14 residues.

CDR3 bases: TGTGCCAGCACTCATGACCCAGGGAATCCTGAAGCTTTCTTT. Its translation is CASTHDPGNPEAFF. This chain connects TRBV7-6 to TRBJ1-1; D possibly corresponds to TRBD1 (5 bases). V lost 7 bases to trimming and J lost 6 bases, with 18 bases between them. CDR3 length equals 14 residues. Germline CDR1 reads SGHVS; CDR2 reads FNYEAQ.